The 6 T cell receptor beta chains given below trace back to one sample, sequenced in a study of response to subunit inactivated influenza vaccine. TCRdb reprocessed the RT-PCR reads with MiXCR, giving one entry per CDR3 protein. The data hold roughly 540,000 distinct CDR3 sequences, with 20% to 25% observed a single time. The data also belong to a second study, concerning T cells expressing NK-cell markers. As reported in that work: cDNA encoding TCR beta was synthesized via 5'RACE template switching incorporating UMIs.

This material consisted of CD4+ T cells sorted from PBMCs, taken 11 to 12 days after vaccination. These receptor sequences come from a man aged 45-65 years who received an inactivated influenza vaccine.

The chain couples TRBV20-1 to TRBJ1-2, with D maybe TRBD1 (6 bases). The CDR3 has 13 residues. Trimming took off 6 bases at V and 4 bases at J, with 15 bases between the two ends. Germline V lookup: CDR1 DFQATT, CDR2 SNEGSKA (reference sequence). The CDR3 loop reads CSAEPQGVYGYTF. CDR3 nucleotides: TGCAGTGCCGAGCCACAGGGCGTCTATGGCTACACCTTC.

The CDR3 nucleotides are TGTGCCATCAGCCCCGTGCAGGGATCCTACGAGCAGTACTTC. Residues: CAISPVQGSYEQYF. The chain joins TRBV10-3 to TRBJ2-7; possible D gene TRBD1, 5 bases. Between the trimmed V and J ends, which lost 6 bases and 1 base, there was a span of 13 bases. The CDR3 is 14 amino acids. Germline values: CDR1 ENHRY, CDR2 SYGVKD.

This clonotype was found a few times. The V gene is TRBV24-1, the J gene TRBJ2-7; 9 nucleotides align to TRBD1. The CDR3 sequence is 14 residues long. The germline V gene has CDR1 KGHDR and CDR2 SFDVKD. Trimming cost V 3 bases and J 6 bases; bases outside gene matches: 5. The CDR3 is CATSDRTGVGEQYF. The CDR3 nucleotides are TGTGCCACCAGTGATAGGACAGGGGTTGGCGAGCAGTACTTC.

This clonotype appeared a few times. This chain links TRBV5-1 with TRBJ1-4; 8 nucleotides match TRBD1. CDR1 and CDR2 (germline): SGHRS, YFSETQ. This CDR3 has 15 amino acids. The junction had 6 bases not matched to a gene; V was cut back by 3 bases and J by 5 bases. CDR3: CASSSTGAPNEKLFF. The CDR3, as DNA: TGCGCCAGCAGCTCGACAGGGGCTCCGAATGAAAAACTGTTTTTT.

This clonotype appeared a few times. This sequence joins TRBV7-8 and TRBJ2-1, with D hard to call. CDR3 length: 16 amino acids. Trimming stripped 0 bases from V and 7 bases from J, with 16 bases between. Germline-derived CDR1 and CDR2 are SGHVS and FQNEAQ. The CDR3 nucleotides read TGTGCCAGCAGCTTAGCGCGAATATTTCTAGGGAATGAGCAGTTCTTC. Its protein is CASSLARIFLGNEQFF.

The chain recombines TRBV14 with TRBJ2-1; D is uncertain. CDR3 length: 16 residues. Per the germline V gene, CDR1 is SGHDN and CDR2 is FVKESK. The V gene lost 5 bases and the J gene lost 0 bases, with 14 bases spanning the gap. DNA of the CDR3: TGTGCCAGCAGCTATTTTATGGGGTCCTCCTACAATGAGCAGTTCTTC. It specifies CASSYFMGSSYNEQFF.